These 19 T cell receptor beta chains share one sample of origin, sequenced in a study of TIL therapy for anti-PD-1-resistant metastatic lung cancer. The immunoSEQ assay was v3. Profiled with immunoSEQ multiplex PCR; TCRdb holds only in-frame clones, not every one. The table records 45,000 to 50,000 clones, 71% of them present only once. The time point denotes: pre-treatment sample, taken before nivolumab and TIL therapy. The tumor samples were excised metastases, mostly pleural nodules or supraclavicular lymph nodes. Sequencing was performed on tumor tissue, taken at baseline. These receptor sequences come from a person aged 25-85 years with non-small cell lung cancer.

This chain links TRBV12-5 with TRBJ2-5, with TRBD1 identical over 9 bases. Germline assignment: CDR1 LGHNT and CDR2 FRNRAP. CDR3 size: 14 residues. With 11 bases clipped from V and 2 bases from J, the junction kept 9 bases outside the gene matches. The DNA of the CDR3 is TGTGCTTCGCTCGGGACAGGGAGACAAGAGACCCAGTACTTC. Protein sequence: CASLGTGRQETQYF.

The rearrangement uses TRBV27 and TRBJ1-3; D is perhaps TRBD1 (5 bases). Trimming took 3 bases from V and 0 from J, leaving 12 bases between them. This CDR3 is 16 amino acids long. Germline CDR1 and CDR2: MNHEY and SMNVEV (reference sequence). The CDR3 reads CASSFGAESSGNTIYF. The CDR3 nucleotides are TGTGCCAGCAGTTTCGGGGCGGAGAGCTCTGGAAACACCATATATTTT.

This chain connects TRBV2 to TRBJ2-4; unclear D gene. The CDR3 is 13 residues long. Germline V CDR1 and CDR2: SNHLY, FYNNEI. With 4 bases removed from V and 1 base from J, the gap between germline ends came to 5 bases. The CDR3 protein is CASSADAKNIQYF. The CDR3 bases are TGTGCCAGCAGTGCCGATGCCAAAAACATTCAGTACTTC.

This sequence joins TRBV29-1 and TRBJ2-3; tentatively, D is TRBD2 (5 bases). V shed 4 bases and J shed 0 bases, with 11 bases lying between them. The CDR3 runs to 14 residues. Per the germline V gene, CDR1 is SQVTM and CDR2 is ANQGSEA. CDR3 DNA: TGCAGCGTTGTGCGGAGGCTCAGCACAGATACGCAGTATTTT. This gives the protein CSVVRRLSTDTQYF.

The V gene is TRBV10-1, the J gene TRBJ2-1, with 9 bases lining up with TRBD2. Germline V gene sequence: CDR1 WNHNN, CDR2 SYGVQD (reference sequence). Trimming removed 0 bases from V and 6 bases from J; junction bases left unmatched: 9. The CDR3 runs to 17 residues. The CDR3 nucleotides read TGCGCCAGCAGTGAGTCGAGGGGGCTAGCGGGACCCAATGAGCAGTTCTTC. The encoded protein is CASSESRGLAGPNEQFF.

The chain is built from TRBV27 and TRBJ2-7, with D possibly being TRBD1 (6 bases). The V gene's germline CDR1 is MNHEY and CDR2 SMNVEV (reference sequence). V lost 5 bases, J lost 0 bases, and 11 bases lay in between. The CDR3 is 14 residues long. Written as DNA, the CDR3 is TGTGCCAGCAGTGGGGCAGGGGTCTCCTACGAGCAGTACTTC. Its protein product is CASSGAGVSYEQYF.

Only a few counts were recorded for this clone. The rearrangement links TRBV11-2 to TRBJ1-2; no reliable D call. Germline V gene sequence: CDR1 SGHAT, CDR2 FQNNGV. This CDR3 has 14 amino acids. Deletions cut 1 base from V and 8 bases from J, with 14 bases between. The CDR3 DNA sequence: TGTGCCAGCAGCTTAGGTGGCAGGTCCTCGGGCTACACCTTC. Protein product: CASSLGGRSSGYTF.

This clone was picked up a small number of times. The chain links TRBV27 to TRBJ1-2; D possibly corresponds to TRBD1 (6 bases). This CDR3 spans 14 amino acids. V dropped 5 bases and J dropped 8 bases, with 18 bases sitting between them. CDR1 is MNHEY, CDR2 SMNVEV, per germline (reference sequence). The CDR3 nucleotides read TGTGCCAGCAGTCCCCGGGGGGGGGCGCACGGCTACACCTTC. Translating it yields CASSPRGGAHGYTF.

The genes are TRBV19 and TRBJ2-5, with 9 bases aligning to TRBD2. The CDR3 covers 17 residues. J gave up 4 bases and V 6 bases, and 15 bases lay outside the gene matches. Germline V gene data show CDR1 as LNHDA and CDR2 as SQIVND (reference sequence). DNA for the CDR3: TGTGCCAGTAGACCTAGGGGTAGCGGGGGCCTCGGAGAGACCCAGTACTTC. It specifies CASRPRGSGGLGETQYF.

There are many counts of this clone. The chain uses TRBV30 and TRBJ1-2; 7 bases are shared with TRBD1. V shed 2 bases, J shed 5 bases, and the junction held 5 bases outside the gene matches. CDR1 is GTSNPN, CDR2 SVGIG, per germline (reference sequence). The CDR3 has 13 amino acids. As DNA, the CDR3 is TGTGCCTGGAGTTCAAACAGGGGTTATGGCTACACCTTC. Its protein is CAWSSNRGYGYTF.

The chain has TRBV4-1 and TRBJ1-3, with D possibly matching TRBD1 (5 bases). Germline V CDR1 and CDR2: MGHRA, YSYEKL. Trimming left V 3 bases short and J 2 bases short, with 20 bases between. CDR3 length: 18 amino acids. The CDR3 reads CASSQPKSGNPPGNTIYF. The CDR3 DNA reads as TGCGCCAGCAGCCAGCCGAAATCAGGGAACCCACCTGGAAACACCATATATTTT.

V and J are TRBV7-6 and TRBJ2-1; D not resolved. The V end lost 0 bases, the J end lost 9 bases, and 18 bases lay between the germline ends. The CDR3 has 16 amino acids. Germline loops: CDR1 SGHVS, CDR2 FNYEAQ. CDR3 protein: CASSLALDLSRTEQFF. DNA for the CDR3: TGTGCCAGCAGCTTAGCCCTGGACCTCTCCCGAACTGAGCAGTTCTTC. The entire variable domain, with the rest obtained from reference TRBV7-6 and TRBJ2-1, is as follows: GAGVSQSPRYKVTKRGQDVALRCDPISGHVSLYWYRQALGQGPEFLTYFNYEAQQDKSGLPNDRFSAERPEGSISTLTIQRTEQRDSAMYRCASSLALDLSRTEQFFGPGTRLTVL.

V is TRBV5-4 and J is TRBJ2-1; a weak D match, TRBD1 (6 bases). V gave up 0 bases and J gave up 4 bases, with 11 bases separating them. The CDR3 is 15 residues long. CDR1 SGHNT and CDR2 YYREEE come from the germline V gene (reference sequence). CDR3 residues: CASSLDRALYNEQFF. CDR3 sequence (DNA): TGTGCCAGCAGCTTGGACAGGGCACTATACAATGAGCAGTTCTTC.

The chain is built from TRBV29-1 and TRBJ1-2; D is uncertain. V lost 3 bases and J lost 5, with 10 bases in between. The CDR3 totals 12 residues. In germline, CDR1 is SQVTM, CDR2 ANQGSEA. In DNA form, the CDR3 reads TGCAGCGTTGAGGTAGGCGGATATGGCTACACCTTC. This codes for CSVEVGGYGYTF.

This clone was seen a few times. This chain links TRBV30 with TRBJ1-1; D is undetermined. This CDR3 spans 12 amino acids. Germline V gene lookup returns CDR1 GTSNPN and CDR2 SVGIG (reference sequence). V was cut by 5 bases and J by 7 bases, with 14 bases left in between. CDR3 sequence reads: CAWGLGSVEAFF. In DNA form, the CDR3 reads TGTGCCTGGGGATTAGGAAGTGTTGAAGCTTTCTTT.

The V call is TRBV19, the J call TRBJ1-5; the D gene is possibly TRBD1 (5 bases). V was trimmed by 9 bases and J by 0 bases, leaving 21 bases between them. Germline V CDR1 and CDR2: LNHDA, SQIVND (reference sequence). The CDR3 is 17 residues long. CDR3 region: CASKPGRGSYSNQPQHF. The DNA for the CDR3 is TGTGCCAGCAAACCGGGACGGGGGTCATATAGCAATCAGCCCCAGCATTTT. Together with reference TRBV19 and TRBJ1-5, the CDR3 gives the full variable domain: DGGITQSPKYLFRKEGQNVTLSCEQNLNHDAMYWYRQDPGQGLRLIYYSQIVNDFQKGDIAEGYSVSREKKESFPLTVTSAQKNPTAFYLCASKPGRGSYSNQPQHFGDGTRLSIL.

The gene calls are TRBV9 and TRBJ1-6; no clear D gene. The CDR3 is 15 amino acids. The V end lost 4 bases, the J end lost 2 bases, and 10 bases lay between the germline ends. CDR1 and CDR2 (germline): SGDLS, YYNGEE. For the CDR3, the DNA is TGTGCCAGCAGCAGAACAGCCACCTATAATTCACCCCTCCACTTT. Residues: CASSRTATYNSPLHF.

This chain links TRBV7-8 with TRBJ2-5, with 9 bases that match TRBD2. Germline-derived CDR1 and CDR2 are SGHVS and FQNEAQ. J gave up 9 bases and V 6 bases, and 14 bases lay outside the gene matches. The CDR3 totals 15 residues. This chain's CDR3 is CASSSGSGGREAQYF. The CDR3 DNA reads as TGTGCCAGCAGTTCGGGTAGCGGGGGACGGGAGGCCCAGTACTTC.

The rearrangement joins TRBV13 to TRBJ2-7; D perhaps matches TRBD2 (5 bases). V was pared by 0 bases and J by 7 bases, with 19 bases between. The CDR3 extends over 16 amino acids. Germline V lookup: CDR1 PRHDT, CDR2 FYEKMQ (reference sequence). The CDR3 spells CASSLGGGRGHGEQYF. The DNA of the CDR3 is TGTGCCAGCAGCTTAGGGGGCGGGCGCGGGCATGGGGAGCAGTACTTC.